The 28 T cell receptor beta chains below come from one sample, sequenced in a study of CDR3 diversity in severe acne. TCRdb processed the PCR reads anew with MiXCR; each CDR3 protein has one entry. Of more than 70,000 distinct CDR3 sequences in the sample, approximately 52% were seen once. The specimen sequenced was blood. These receptors were collected from a male donor in good health, serving as a control.

With regard to this clonotype: A read error is possible here, since a much larger clone lies one base away. This CDR3 is missing its conserved last phenylalanine or tryptophan, likely due to a read error. The genes are TRBV27 and TRBJ2-7, with 9 bases identical to TRBD2. Germline CDR1 and CDR2: MNHEY and SMNVEV (reference sequence). The CDR3 extends over 15 amino acids. V lost 6 bases to trimming and J lost 4 bases; unmatched junction nucleotides: 10. The CDR3, as DNA: TGTGCCAGCAGACGGACTAGCGCCATGCCATACGAGCAGTACCTC. Its translation is CASRRTSAMPYEQYL.

Of note for this clonotype: A junction boundary mismatches the germline segment, possibly from a read error. The chain is built from TRBV3-1 and TRBJ1-2; no definite D call. The germline gives CDR1 LGHDT, CDR2 YNNKEL (reference sequence). The CDR3 spans 15 residues. CDR3 sequence (DNA): TGTGCCGGCAGTCTCGACACCACCCGGGCTAGGGGCTACACCTTC. Translation gives CAGSLDTTRARGYTF.

The rearrangement links TRBV19 to TRBJ1-2; maybe TRBD1 (5 bases). Per germline, CDR1 LNHDA and CDR2 SQIVND (reference sequence). This CDR3 spans 17 amino acids. V was shortened by 5 bases and J by 6 bases, with 25 bases between the two germline ends. CDR3: CASSRGTGARAKDGYTF. The CDR3 bases are TGTGCCAGTAGTCGAGGGACGGGAGCGAGGGCAAAGGATGGCTACACCTTC.

Ten or more counts support this clonotype. Given a much more abundant clone one base away, this may be a read error. The chain recombines TRBV4-2 with TRBJ2-3, with 9 bases that match TRBD2. Trimming took 3 bases from V and 5 from J; bases not matched to a gene: 9. Germline V gene sequence: CDR1 LGHNA, CDR2 YNFKEQ. This CDR3 has 16 amino acids. CDR3 DNA: TGTGCCAGCAGCCATTCGGGCGGGAGGGGGGGAGATACGCAGTATTTT. Translating it yields CASSHSGGRGGDTQYF.

The V and J genes are TRBV7-6 and TRBJ2-7, with 10 bases aligning to TRBD2. Germline CDR1 is SGHVS and CDR2 is FNYEAQ. The CDR3 is 15 amino acids. Trimming at V came to 6 bases and at J to 2 bases, leaving 7 bases not matched to a gene. CDR3 amino acids: CASSLSGRDTYEQYF. The CDR3 coding sequence is TGTGCCAGCAGTCTAAGCGGGAGGGATACCTACGAGCAGTACTTC.

The chain recombines TRBV6-5 with TRBJ2-1; 12 bases fit TRBD1. CDR1 and CDR2 (germline): MNHEY, SVGAGI. The CDR3 contains 14 residues. The junction had 3 bases not matched to a gene; V was cut back by 6 bases and J by 6 bases. The CDR3: CASRRGQGANEQFF. The CDR3 region has the DNA TGTGCCAGCAGAAGGGGACAGGGGGCCAATGAGCAGTTCTTC.

The rearrangement joins TRBV7-2 to TRBJ1-5; TRBD1 aligns across 9 bases. V lost 10 bases and J lost 5; bases outside the gene matches: 15. There are 16 residues in the CDR3. Germline V lookup: CDR1 SGHTA, CDR2 FQGNSA. Here the CDR3 reads CANTRDRGLVDQPQHF. The CDR3, as DNA: TGTGCCAATACCCGAGACAGGGGGTTAGTCGATCAGCCCCAGCATTTT.

This clonotype is deemed medium-sized. The chain employs TRBV5-8 and TRBJ2-1, with 10 positions matching TRBD2. The germline V gene encodes CDR1 SGHTS and CDR2 YDEGEE. With V trimmed by 0 bases and J by 8 bases, 5 bases remained unmatched. The CDR3 sequence is 15 residues long. The CDR3 DNA follows: TGTGCCAGCAGCTTGGCCCTAGCGGGGGAGGATGAGCAGTTCTTC. Translation gives CASSLALAGEDEQFF.

The chain links TRBV7-9 to TRBJ2-3; D is unclear. The CDR3 runs to 15 residues. Deletions cut 5 bases from V and 4 bases from J, with 16 bases between. Per the germline V gene, CDR1 is SEHNR and CDR2 is FQNEAQ (reference sequence). The CDR3 bases are TGTGCCAGCAGCCCCACCGGTGGAGTTTCAGATACGCAGTATTTT. Its protein product is CASSPTGGVSDTQYF.

The chain combines TRBV11-1 with TRBJ2-7, with 8 bases identical to TRBD1. The V gene's germline CDR1 is SGHAT and CDR2 FQDESV (reference sequence). Unmatched junction bases numbered 3, after V lost 5 bases and J lost 0 bases. This CDR3 spans 14 amino acids. CDR3 sequence: CASSTDRASYEQYF. The CDR3 nucleotides read TGTGCCAGCAGCACGGACAGGGCCTCCTACGAGCAGTACTTC.

This clonotype has only a few counts. This chain links TRBV10-3 with TRBJ1-1; 9 bases agree with TRBD1. This CDR3 comprises 14 residues. Germline CDR1 and CDR2: ENHRY and SYGVKD. The junction had 10 bases not matched to a gene; V was cut back by 10 bases and J by 4 bases. The DNA for the CDR3 is TGTGCCAACTCACGGGACAGGGATCGCACTGAAGCTTTCTTT. The encoded protein is CANSRDRDRTEAFF.

This rearrangement joins TRBV20-1 to TRBJ2-3; 9 nucleotides agree with TRBD2. After removal of 1 base from V and 0 bases from J, the junction contained 8 bases not matched to a gene. Germline lookup yields CDR1 DFQATT and CDR2 SNEGSKA (reference sequence). There are 17 residues in the CDR3. The CDR3, as DNA: TGCAGTGCTAGAGCTGGTAGCGGGGGCGCTAGCACAGATACGCAGTATTTT. Translation: CSARAGSGGASTDTQYF.

The rearrangement joins TRBV4-1 to TRBJ1-4; D not certain. Germline values: CDR1 MGHRA, CDR2 YSYEKL. The CDR3 covers 15 residues. The ends were cut back, 1 base at V and 3 bases at J, with 9 bases in the middle. Written as DNA, the CDR3 is TGCGCCAGCAGCCAAGGGCCTACAGCTAATGAAAAACTGTTTTTT. Translated: CASSQGPTANEKLFF.

About this clonotype itself: This may come from a read error, since a much larger clone is one base off. V and J are TRBV24-1 and TRBJ1-1; D gene uncertain. Germline CDR1 reads KGHDR; CDR2 reads SFDVKD. The CDR3 is made up of 14 amino acids. Deletions cut 5 bases from V and 7 bases from J, with 16 bases between. The CDR3 DNA reads as TGTGCCACCAGTGGAGGGAGAGCGACGGGTGAAGCTTTCTTT. Translated, it gives CATSGGRATGEAFF.

V usage is TRBV20-1 and J usage is TRBJ2-1, with 12 bases matching TRBD1. V shed 3 bases, J shed 5 bases, and the junction held 8 bases outside the gene matches. The CDR3 runs 16 residues. CDR1 DFQATT and CDR2 SNEGSKA come from the germline V gene (reference sequence). The CDR3 sequence is CSARGTGGRINNEQFF. The CDR3 DNA is TGCAGTGCTAGGGGGACAGGGGGCCGGATCAACAATGAGCAGTTCTTC.

The rearrangement joins TRBV5-6 to TRBJ2-3; no firm D call. The germline CDR1 and CDR2 sequences are SGHDT and YYEEEE. CDR3 length: 14 residues. The germline V and J ends were trimmed by 4 bases and 2 bases, with 11 bases remaining between them. CDR3 nucleotides: TGTGCCAGCAGCACCATGGGTAACACAGATACGCAGTATTTT. It codes for CASSTMGNTDTQYF. Drawing the rest from reference TRBV5-6 and TRBJ2-3, the complete variable domain is DAGVTQSPTHLIKTRGQQVTLRCSPKSGHDTVSWYQQALGQGPQFIFQYYEEEERQRGNFPDRFSGHQFPNYSSELNVNALLLGDSALYLCASSTMGNTDTQYFGPGTRLTVL.

The rearrangement uses TRBV20-1 and TRBJ1-6; TRBD1 matches at 12 bases. From germline, CDR1 is DFQATT and CDR2 SNEGSKA (reference sequence). The V gene end was trimmed by 6 bases and the J gene end by 16 bases; junction bases not matched to a gene: 25. This CDR3 has 18 residues. As DNA, the CDR3 is TGCAGTGCCCGACCGGGGACAGGGGGCGCAATAGGGTACTTACCTCTCCACTTT. It specifies CSARPGTGGAIGYLPLHF.

Remarks on this clonotype: A read error may explain this, as a much larger clone is one base away. CDR3 residues: CASSEVLQGSGYGYPF. The CDR3 nucleotides are TGTGCCAGCAGTGAAGTCTTACAGGGGTCGGGCTATGGCTACCCCTTC. The chain is built from TRBV6-1 and TRBJ1-2; TRBD1 matches 7 bases. CDR3 length: 16 amino acids. Germline V lookup: CDR1 MNHNS, CDR2 SASEGT.

Comments on this clonotype: The conserved closing phenylalanine or tryptophan is absent in this CDR3, likely reflecting a read error. No DNA is shown, since the ends of the CDR3 on it are uncertain; the CDR3 is the one TCRdb lists. The rearrangement joins TRBV10-3 to TRBJ2-2; TRBD2 is the table's D call, not checked against the DNA. Including both end residues, the CDR3 is 15 amino acids long. Germline CDR1 reads ENHRY; CDR2 reads SYGVKD. The CDR3 reads CACRREGGNTGELLA.

This clonotype is medium-sized (0.01 to 0.1%) in the sample. The chain has TRBV6-4 and TRBJ2-3; TRBD2 might be the D (5 bases). Germline V gene lookup returns CDR1 MRHNA and CDR2 SNTAGT. V shed 0 bases and J shed 3 bases, with 10 bases lying between them. This CDR3 comprises 15 residues. CDR3 bases: TGTGCCAGCAGTGACTCAGGAGGCGCAACAGATACGCAGTATTTT. Encoded protein: CASSDSGGATDTQYF.

Concerning this clonotype itself: A single base separates this from a much larger clone, so it may be a read error. The chain has TRBV12-5 and TRBJ2-1; D might be TRBD2 (6 bases). The CDR3 runs to 15 residues. Germline CDR1 reads LGHNT; CDR2 reads FRNRAP. The V end lost 1 base, the J end lost 2 bases, and 9 bases lay between the germline ends. CDR3 in DNA: TGTGCTAGTGGTTTGGCAGGCGGGGCCTACAATGAGCAGTTCTTC. Translation: CASGLAGGAYNEQFF.

The chain uses TRBV9 and TRBJ1-1; D is unclear. Germline loops: CDR1 SGDLS, CDR2 YYNGEE. V shed 4 bases and J shed 0 bases, with 10 bases lying between them. The CDR3 extends over 14 amino acids. The CDR3 DNA follows: TGTGCCAGCAGCCCCCGACTGGTGAACACTGAAGCTTTCTTT. Encoded protein: CASSPRLVNTEAFF.

The count of this clonotype is one. Germline is not matched at one junction end, which may reflect a read error. The chain recombines TRBV28 with TRBJ2-3; 11 nucleotides agree with TRBD2. Germline CDR1 reads MDHEN; CDR2 reads SYDVKM. The CDR3 spans 17 residues. The DNA for the CDR3 is TGTGCCAGCAGCCCAGTAGCGGGAGGGCCCTCGCTGATACGCGCCCATTTT. Encoded protein: CASSPVAGGPSLIRAHF.

The J gene is TRBJ1-5, the V gene TRBV20-1; 12 positions match TRBD1. The V gene's germline CDR1 is DFQATT and CDR2 SNEGSKA (reference sequence). There are 17 residues in the CDR3. With 6 bases clipped from V and 0 bases from J, the junction kept 9 bases outside the gene matches. The CDR3 region has the DNA TGCAGTGCCTCCCCGGGGGACAGGGGGCTTAGCAATCAGCCCCAGCATTTT. It encodes CSASPGDRGLSNQPQHF.

Comments on this clonotype: Because the CDR3's place on the DNA is in doubt, the DNA is left out and the CDR3 is given as listed by TCRdb. The V call is TRBV7-9, the J call TRBJ2-5; the listed D gene, TRBD1, was not tested against the DNA. With termini counted, the CDR3 has 24 amino acids. Per germline, CDR1 SEHNR and CDR2 FQNEAQ (reference sequence). CDR3 residues: CASSLSPGTGFNEKLFFGSGTQYF.

Comments on this clonotype: At one end the junction does not follow the germline gene, possibly because of a read error. This rearrangement joins TRBV7-9 to TRBJ2-6, with a weak D call TRBD2 (5 bases). The germline V gene has CDR1 SEHNR and CDR2 FQNEAQ (reference sequence). The CDR3 totals 15 residues. The CDR3 loop reads CASSPTDTGVNVLTF. For the CDR3, the DNA is TGTGCCAGCAGCCCGACTGACACCGGGGTCAACGTCCTGACTTTC. Together with reference TRBV7-9 and TRBJ2-6, the CDR3 gives the full variable domain: DTGVSQNPRHKITKRGQNVTFRCDPISEHNRLYWYRQTLGQGPEFLTYFQNEAQLEKSRLLSDRFSAERPKGSFSTLEIQRTEQGDSAMYLCASSPTDTGVNVLTFGAGSRLTVL.

The CDR3 nucleotides are TGTGCCAGTAGTATGCCCGGGGTGAATGAAAAACTGTTTTTT. This sequence encodes CASSMPGVNEKLFF. The V call is TRBV19, the J call TRBJ1-4; no firm D call. The germline V gene has CDR1 LNHDA and CDR2 SQIVND (reference sequence). The CDR3 is 14 residues long. The V end was cut by 3 bases, the J end by 5 bases, with 10 bases between.

Many counts were recorded for this clonotype. The V and J genes are TRBV6-5 and TRBJ2-7; TRBD1 matches 7 bases. This CDR3 is built from 15 residues. Germline CDR1 MNHEY, CDR2 SVGAGI. The ends lost 0 bases at V and 3 bases at J; junction bases unmatched: 5. The CDR3 spells CASSYSTQGDYEQYF. The CDR3 DNA follows: TGTGCCAGCAGTTACTCGACCCAGGGGGACTACGAGCAGTACTTC.